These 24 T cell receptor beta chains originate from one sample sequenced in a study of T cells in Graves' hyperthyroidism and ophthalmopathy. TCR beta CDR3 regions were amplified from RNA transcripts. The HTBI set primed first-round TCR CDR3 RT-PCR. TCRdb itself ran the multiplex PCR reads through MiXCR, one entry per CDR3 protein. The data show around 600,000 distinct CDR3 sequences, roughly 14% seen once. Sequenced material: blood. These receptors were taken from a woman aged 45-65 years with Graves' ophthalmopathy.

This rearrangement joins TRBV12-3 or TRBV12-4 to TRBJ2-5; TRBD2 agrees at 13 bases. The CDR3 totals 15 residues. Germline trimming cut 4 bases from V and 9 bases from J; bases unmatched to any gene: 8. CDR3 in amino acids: CASSSTGTSGTSQYF. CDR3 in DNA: TGTGCCAGCAGTTCTACCGGGACTAGCGGGACGTCCCAGTACTTC.

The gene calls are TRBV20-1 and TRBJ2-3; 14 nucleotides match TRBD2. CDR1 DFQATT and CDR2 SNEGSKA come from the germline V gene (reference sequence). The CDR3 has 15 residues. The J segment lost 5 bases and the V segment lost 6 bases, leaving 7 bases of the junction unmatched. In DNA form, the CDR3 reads TGCAGTGCCGCTGGACTAGCGGGAGGTGTAGATACGCAGTATTTT. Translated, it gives CSAAGLAGGVDTQYF.

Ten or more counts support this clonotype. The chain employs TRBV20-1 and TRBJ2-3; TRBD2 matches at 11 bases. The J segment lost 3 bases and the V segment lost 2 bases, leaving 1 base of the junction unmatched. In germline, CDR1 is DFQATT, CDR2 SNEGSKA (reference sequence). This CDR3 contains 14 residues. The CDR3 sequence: CSARTSGRTDTQYF. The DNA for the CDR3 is TGCAGTGCTAGAACTAGCGGGAGAACAGATACGCAGTATTTT.

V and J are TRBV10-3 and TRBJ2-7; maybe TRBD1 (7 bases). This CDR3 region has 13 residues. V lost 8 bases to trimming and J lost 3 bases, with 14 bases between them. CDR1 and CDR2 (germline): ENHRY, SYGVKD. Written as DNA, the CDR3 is TGTGCCATCGCAGGGGGGAGAGGCTACGAGCAGTACTTC. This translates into CAIAGGRGYEQYF.

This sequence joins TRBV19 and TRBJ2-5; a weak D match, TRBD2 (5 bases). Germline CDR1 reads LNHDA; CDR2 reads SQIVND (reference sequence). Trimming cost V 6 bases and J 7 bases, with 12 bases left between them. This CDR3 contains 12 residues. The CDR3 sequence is CASSEGSGTQYF. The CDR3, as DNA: TGTGCCAGTAGCGAGGGATCTGGGACCCAGTACTTC.

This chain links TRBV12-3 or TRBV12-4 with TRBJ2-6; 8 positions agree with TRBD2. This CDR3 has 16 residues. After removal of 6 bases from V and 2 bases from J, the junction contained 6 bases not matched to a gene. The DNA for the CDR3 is TGTGCCAGCAGCCCTGGACTAGCAGCTGGGGCCAACGTCCTGACTTTC. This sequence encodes CASSPGLAAGANVLTF.

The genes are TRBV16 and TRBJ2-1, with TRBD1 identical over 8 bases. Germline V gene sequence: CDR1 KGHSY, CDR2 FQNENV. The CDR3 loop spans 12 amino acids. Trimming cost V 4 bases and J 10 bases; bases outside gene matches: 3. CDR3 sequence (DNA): TGTGCCAGCAGCCTACAGGGGGAGGAGCAGTTCTTC. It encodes CASSLQGEEQFF.

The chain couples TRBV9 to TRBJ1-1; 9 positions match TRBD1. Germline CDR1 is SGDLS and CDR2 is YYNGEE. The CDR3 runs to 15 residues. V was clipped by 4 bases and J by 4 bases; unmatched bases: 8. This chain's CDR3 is CASSIHPGQGTEAFF. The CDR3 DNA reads TGTGCCAGCAGCATTCATCCGGGACAGGGCACTGAAGCTTTCTTT. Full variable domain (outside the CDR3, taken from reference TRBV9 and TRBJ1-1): DSGVTQTPKHLITATGQRVTLRCSPRSGDLSVYWYQQSLDQGLQFLIQYYNGEERAKGNILERFSAQQFPDLHSELNLSSLELGDSALYFCASSIHPGQGTEAFFGQGTRLTVV.

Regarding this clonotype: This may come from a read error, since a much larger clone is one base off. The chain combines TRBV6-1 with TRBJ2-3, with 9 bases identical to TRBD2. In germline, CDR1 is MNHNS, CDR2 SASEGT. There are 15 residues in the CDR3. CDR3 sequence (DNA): TGTGCCAGCAGTATCCCGGGACTAGCCTCAGATATGCAGTATTTT. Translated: CASSIPGLASDMQYF.

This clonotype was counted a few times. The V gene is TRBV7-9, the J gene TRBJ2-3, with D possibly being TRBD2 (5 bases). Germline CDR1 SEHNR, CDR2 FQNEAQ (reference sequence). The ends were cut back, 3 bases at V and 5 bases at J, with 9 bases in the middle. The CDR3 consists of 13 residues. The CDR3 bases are TGTGCCAGCAGCTTTGTCCGGGAAGATACGCAGTATTTT. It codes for CASSFVREDTQYF.

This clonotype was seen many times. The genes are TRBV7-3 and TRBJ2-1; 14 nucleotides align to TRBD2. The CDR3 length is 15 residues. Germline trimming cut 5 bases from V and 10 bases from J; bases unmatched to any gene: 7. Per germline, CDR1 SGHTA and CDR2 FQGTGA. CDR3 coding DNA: TGTGCCAGCAGCCCTCCGGGACTAGCGGGAGAAGAGCAGTTCTTC. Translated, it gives CASSPPGLAGEEQFF.

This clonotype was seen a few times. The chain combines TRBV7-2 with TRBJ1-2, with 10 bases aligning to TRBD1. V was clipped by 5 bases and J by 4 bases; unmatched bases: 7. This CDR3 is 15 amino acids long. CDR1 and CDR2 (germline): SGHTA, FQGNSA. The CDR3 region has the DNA TGTGCCAGCAGCGAGCCCGGGACAGGGGTCTATGGCTACACCTTC. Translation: CASSEPGTGVYGYTF.

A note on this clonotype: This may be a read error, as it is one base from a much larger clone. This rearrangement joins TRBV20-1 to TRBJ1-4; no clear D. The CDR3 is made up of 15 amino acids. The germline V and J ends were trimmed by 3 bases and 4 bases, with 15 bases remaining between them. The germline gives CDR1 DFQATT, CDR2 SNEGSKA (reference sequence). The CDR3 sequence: CSASSSETFNEKLFF. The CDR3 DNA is TGCAGTGCTAGTAGTTCCGAGACCTTTAATGAAAAACTGTTTTTT.

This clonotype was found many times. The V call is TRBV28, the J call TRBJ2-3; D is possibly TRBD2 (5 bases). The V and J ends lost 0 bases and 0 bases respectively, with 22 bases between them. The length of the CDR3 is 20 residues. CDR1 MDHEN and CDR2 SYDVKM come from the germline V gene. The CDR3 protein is CASSLWWQTKKITSTDTQYF. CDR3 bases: TGTGCCAGCAGTTTATGGTGGCAGACTAAAAAGATTACTAGCACAGATACGCAGTATTTT.

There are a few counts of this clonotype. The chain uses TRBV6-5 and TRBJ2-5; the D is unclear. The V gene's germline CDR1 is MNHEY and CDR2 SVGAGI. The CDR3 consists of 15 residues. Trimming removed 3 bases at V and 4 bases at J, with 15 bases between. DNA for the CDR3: TGTGCCAGCAGTTATGGCAGATCGAATGGAGAGACCCAGTACTTC. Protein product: CASSYGRSNGETQYF.

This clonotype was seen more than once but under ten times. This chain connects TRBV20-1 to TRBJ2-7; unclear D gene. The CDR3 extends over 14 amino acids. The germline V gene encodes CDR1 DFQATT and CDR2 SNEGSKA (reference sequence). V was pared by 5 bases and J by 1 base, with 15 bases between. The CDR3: CSAPSPLASYEQYF. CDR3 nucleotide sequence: TGCAGTGCTCCCTCACCACTGGCGTCCTACGAGCAGTACTTC.

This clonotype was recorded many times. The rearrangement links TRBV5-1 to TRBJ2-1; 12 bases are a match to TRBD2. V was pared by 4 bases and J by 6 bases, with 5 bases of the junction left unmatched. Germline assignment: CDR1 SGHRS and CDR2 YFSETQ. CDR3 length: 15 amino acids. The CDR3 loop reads CASSQTSGSSNEQFF. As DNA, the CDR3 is TGCGCCAGCAGCCAGACTAGCGGGAGTTCCAATGAGCAGTTCTTC. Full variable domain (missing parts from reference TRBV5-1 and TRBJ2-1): KAGVTQTPRYLIKTRGQQVTLSCSPISGHRSVSWYQQTPGQGLQFLFEYFSETQRNKGNFPGRFSGRQFSNSRSEMNVSTLELGDSALYLCASSQTSGSSNEQFFGPGTRLTVL.

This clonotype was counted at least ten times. CDR3 sequence reads: CASSPSGRGQTGELFF. For the CDR3, the DNA is TGTGCCAGCTCACCCTCGGGACGGGGCCAAACCGGGGAGCTGTTTTTT. The gene calls are TRBV18 and TRBJ2-2, with D perhaps given as TRBD1 or TRBD2 (5 bases each). The V and J ends lost 3 bases and 5 bases respectively, with 16 bases between them. Germline V gene data show CDR1 as KGHSH and CDR2 as LQKENI. The CDR3 consists of 16 residues.

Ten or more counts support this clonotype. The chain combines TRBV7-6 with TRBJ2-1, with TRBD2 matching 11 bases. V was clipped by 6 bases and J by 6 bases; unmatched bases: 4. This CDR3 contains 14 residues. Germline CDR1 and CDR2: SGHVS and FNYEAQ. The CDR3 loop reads CASRTSGIGNEQFF. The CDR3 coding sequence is TGTGCCAGCAGGACTAGCGGGATCGGCAATGAGCAGTTCTTC.

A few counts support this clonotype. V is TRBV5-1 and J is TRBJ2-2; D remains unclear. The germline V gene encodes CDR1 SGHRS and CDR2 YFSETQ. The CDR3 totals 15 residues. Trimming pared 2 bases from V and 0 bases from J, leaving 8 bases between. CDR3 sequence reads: CASSFARSNTGELFF. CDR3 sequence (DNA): TGCGCCAGCAGCTTTGCCAGGTCGAACACCGGGGAGCTGTTTTTT.

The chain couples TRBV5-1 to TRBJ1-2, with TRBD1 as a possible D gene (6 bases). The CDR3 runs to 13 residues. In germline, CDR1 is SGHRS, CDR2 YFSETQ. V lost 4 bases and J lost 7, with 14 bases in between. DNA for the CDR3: TGCGCCAGCAGCGTCTCAGGGGAGGTTGGCTACACCTTC. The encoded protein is CASSVSGEVGYTF.

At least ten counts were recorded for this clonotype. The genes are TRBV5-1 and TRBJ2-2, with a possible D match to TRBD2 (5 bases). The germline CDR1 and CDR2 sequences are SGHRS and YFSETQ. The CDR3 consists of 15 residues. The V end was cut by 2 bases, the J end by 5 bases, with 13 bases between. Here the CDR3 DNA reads TGCGCCAGCAGCTTTACTCTCGGAGGAACCGGGGAGCTGTTTTTT. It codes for CASSFTLGGTGELFF.

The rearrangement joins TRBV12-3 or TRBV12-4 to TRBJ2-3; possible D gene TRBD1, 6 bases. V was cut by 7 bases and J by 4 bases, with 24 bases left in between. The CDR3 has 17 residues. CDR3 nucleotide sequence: TGTGCCAGCATGGGGGCTCGGGACGCCCGGCGGCCAGATACGCAGTATTTT. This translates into CASMGARDARRPDTQYF.

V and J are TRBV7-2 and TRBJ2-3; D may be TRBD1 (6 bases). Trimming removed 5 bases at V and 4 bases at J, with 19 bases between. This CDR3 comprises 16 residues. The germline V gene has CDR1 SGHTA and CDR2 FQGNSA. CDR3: CASSVTGHIGPDTQYF. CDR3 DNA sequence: TGTGCCAGCAGCGTCACGGGACATATAGGTCCAGATACGCAGTATTTT. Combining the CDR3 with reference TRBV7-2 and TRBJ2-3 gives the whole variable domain GAGVSQSPSNKVTEKGKDVELRCDPISGHTALYWYRQSLGQGLEFLIYFQGNSAPDKSGLPSDRFSAERTGGSVSTLTIQRTQQEDSAVYLCASSVTGHIGPDTQYFGPGTRLTVL.